This record covers a single TCR beta chain. Antigen specificity is unknown. This sample is part of a study of cytomegalovirus exposure and HLA in healthy donors. Regarding the study as a whole: Across donors, presence/absence analyses took sequencing depth to be roughly uniform. With high specificity and sensitivity, the classifier reportedly diagnosed cytomegalovirus status. TCR beta sequences reportedly predicted most subjects' HLA-A and HLA-B alleles accurately. An analysis was carried out later, and it reportedly showed fewer N-insertions in an Asian-associated ancestry cluster than the approximately 700-donor mean.

Vbeta (60) and Jbeta (13) primers were used in the PCR. Sequencing was performed with immunoSEQ multiplex PCR; in TCRdb, only in-frame clones are kept and a portion is missing. The table has approximately 76,000 clones, 65% to 80% seen once; the top ten hold 2.5%. The junction had 13 bases not matched to a gene; V was cut back by 11 bases and J by 9 bases. The CDR3 extends over 13 amino acids. Per germline, CDR1 MGHDK and CDR2 SYGVNS. The chain is built from TRBV25-1 and TRBJ2-4; 7 positions agree with TRBD1. This receptor was identified in a man between 25 and 39 years old in good health and CMV-seronegative. The sample taken for sequencing was PBMCs. The CDR3 nucleotides read TGTGCCTCCAGGAGAGGGGGCGGTGGCATTCAGTACTTC. Its translation: CASRRGGGGIQYF.